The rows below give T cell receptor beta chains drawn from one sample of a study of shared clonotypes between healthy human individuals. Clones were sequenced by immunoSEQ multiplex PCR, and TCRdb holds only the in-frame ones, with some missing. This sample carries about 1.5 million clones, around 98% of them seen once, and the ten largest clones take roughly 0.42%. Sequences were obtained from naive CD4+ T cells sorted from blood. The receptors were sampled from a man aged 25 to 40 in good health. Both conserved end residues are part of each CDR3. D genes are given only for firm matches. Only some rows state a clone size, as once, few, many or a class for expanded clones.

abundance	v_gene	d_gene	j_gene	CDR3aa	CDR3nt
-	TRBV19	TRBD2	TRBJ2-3	CASSSPPGSGRTDTQYF	TGTGCCAGTAGTTCTCCTCCGGGTAGCGGGAGAACAGATACGCAGTATTTT
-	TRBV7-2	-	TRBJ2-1	CASRLIAAGSRNEQFF	TGTGCCAGCAGACTTATTGCCGCGGGGTCCCGCAATGAGCAGTTCTTC
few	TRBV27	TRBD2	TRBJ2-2	CASSLAGAQGTGELFF	TGTGCCAGCAGCCTAGCGGGAGCGCAGGGCACCGGGGAGCTGTTTTTT
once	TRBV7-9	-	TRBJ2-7	CASSPLGPSYEQYF	TGTGCCAGCAGCCCGTTGGGGCCCTCCTACGAGCAGTACTTC
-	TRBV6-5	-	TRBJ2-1	CASSLGHDSYNEQFF	TGTGCCAGCAGCCTCGGACACGACTCCTACAATGAGCAGTTCTTC
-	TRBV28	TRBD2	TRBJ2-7	CASSSSGLAREQYF	TGTGCCAGCAGTTCCTCGGGACTAGCGCGCGAGCAGTACTTC
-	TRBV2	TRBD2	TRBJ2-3	CASSKGLAGAADTQYF	TGTGCCAGCAGCAAAGGACTAGCGGGAGCGGCAGATACGCAGTATTTT
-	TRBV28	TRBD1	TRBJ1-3	CASSLSGGGGQNTIYF	TGTGCCAGCAGTTTAAGTGGGGGCGGGGGACAGAACACCATATATTTT
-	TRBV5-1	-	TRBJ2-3	CASSGTRTDTQYF	TGCGCCAGCAGCGGCACTCGCACAGATACGCAGTATTTT
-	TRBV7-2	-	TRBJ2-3	CASSLEYSDTQYF	TGTGCCAGCAGCTTAGAGTACTCAGATACGCAGTATTTT
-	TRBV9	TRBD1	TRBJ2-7	CASSERQGHYYEQYF	TGTGCCAGCAGCGAACGACAGGGTCATTACTACGAGCAGTACTTC
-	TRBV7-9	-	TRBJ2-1	CASSLALSEANPEQFF	TGTGCCAGCAGCTTAGCGCTCAGCGAGGCCAATCCTGAGCAGTTCTTC
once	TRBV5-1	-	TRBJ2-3	CASSPIRRRDTQYF	TGCGCCAGCAGCCCGATAAGACGGAGAGATACGCAGTATTTT
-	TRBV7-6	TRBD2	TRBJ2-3	CASSSTPPGLAGTDTQYF	TGTGCCAGCAGCTCTACACCTCCAGGACTAGCGGGCACAGATACGCAGTATTTT
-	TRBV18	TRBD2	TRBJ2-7	CASSGGGDYEQYF	TGTGCCAGCTCCGGCGGGGGGGACTACGAGCAGTACTTC
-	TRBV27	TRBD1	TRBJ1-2	CASSLRGLQNGYTF	TGTGCCAGCAGTTTAAGGGGGCTTCAGAATGGCTACACCTTC
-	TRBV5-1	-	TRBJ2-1	CASSSKDTRDTQFF	TGCGCCAGCAGCTCAAAAGATACAAGGGACACCCAGTTCTTC
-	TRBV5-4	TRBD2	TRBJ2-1	CASSHGGGEYNEQFF	TGTGCCAGCAGCCACGGCGGGGGGGAGTACAATGAGCAGTTCTTC
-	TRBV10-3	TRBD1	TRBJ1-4	CASGTEINEKLFF	TGTGCCAGCGGGACAGAAATTAATGAAAAACTGTTTTTT
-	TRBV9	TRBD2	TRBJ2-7	CASSPHSLAATYEQYF	TGTGCCAGCAGCCCCCATTCCCTAGCGGCAACCTACGAGCAGTACTTC
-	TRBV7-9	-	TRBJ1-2	CASSLATLDYGYTF	TGTGCCAGCAGCTTAGCTACCTTAGACTATGGCTACACCTTC
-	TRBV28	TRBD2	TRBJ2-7	CAIGGGRTNEQYF	TGTGCAATAGGAGGCGGGAGGACCAACGAGCAGTACTTC
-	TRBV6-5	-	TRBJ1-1	CASRSSRGWGTEAFF	TGTGCCAGCAGATCCTCTAGGGGGTGGGGCACTGAAGCTTTCTTT